Here is one T cell receptor (beta chain) with its context. Its specific antigen is unknown. This entry belongs to a study of CXCR3-negative and CXCR3-positive naive CD8 T cells (dated by TCRdb to the late 2010s). In the study overall: In total, around 140 million TRB reads were obtained, or roughly 1.5 +/- 0.3 million reads per library. Diversity and physicochemical repertoire analyses were performed on some eleven donors pooled from two independent experiments. Naive subsets from five or six donors and memory cells from 3 donors were included in the TRBV-TRBJ cluster analysis.

Sequenced using a NextSeq 550. The Human TCR Profiling Kit (MiLaboratory) was used to prepare UMI-labeled 5' RACE TRB cDNA libraries. cDNA synthesis used the entire amount of extracted RNA, and PCR amplification then used the entire amount of cDNA produced. The libraries were made side by side, with each library going through the same number of PCR cycles. The authors processed their data as follows. About 50,000 +/- 10,000 unique UMI-labeled TRB cDNA molecules per library were extracted with MIGEC and MiXCR, with at least two reads per UMI required. On average, each library contained 40,000 +/- 10,000 functional in-frame TRB CDR3 nucleotide clonotypes without stop codons. After downsampling to 5000 UMI-labeled TRB molecules per sample, diversity metrics, including normalized Shannon-Wiener and Chao1, were computed in VDJtools. VDJtools was used to calculate clonotype-size-weighted physicochemical properties of the central five CDR3 residues, namely interaction energy, strength, volume and Kidera factor 4. TCRdb reprocessed the sequencing reads and holds a single record per CDR3 protein sequence, with no DNA. What appears here as the V and J calls and clone size reflects TCRdb's work, not the paper's. The sample table records approximately 5,000 distinct CDR3 sequences. The ten largest clones add up to about 1.7% of the sample.

Broader findings and caveats from the paper: Freshly isolated PBMCs were used for most assays because CXCR3 expression partially decreased after cryopreservation. TRB CDR3s from CXCR3-positive naive cells showed higher hydrophobicity (lower Kidera factor 4), lower energy, and higher strength and volume indices than CXCR3-negative naive cells. Because surface CD5, which is linked to self-reactivity in mice, was comparable between the naive subsets, TCR interaction strength was also inferred from the physicochemical properties of TRB CDR3s. Within the same donor, TRBV-TRBJ usage looked similar between naive CXCR3-negative and CXCR3-positive cells, but memory cells had distinct patterns. Repertoire diversity was comparably high in both naive subsets but much lower in memory CD8+ T cells.

As encoded in the germline V gene, CDR1 is MNHEY while CDR2 is SVGEGT. Inclusive of the bounding cysteine and phenylalanine, the CDR3 is 12 residues long. There is no recorded DNA. For each CD8+ T cell subset, flow sorting was done in triplicate, and roughly 330,000 cells per subset went directly into RLT lysis buffer. To keep memory contaminants out, a stringent definition of naive CD8+ T cells was applied: CD45RO-CCR7+CD27+CD95-. Peripheral blood mononuclear cells were isolated from buffy coats using standard density gradient centrifugation. Naive CXCR3-negative and CXCR3-positive CD8+ T cells were flow-sorted using a FACSAria III. Total RNA was extracted from sorted cells using an RNeasy Mini Kit.

This TCR came from a human donor in good health. Some clones in this sample may be carry-over from other donors' samples. The chain is encoded by TRBV6-2 or TRBV6-3 joined to TRBJ2-1. Input material: naive CXCR3- CD8+ T cells from blood. The sample's cell subset or site, from its label and the paper: CD45RO-CCR7+CD27+CD95- naive CD8+ T cells lacking CXCR3 (TNR3-). The CDR3 region: CASSYRYNEQFF.